The 21 T cell receptor beta chains below were found in one sample sequenced in a study of cytomegalovirus exposure and HLA in healthy donors. PCR was performed using 60 Vbeta and 13 Jbeta primers. Assay used: immunoSEQ multiplex PCR; TCRdb lists only in-frame clones, some missing. Of around 150,000 clones listed, about 60% are singletons. Sequencing input: PBMCs. These receptors all come from a woman aged 55 to 70 in good health and CMV-seropositive.

This chain uses TRBV28 with TRBJ2-3; 12 bases map to TRBD2. V shed 5 bases, J shed 1 base, and the junction held 16 bases outside the gene matches. Looked up from germline, CDR1 is MDHEN and CDR2 is SYDVKM. The CDR3 is 20 residues long. CDR3 region: CASSTSFGGLAGSRTDTQYF. CDR3 nucleotide sequence: TGTGCCAGCAGTACTTCCTTTGGGGGACTAGCGGGCTCTCGCACAGATACGCAGTATTTT.

V is TRBV30 and J is TRBJ1-6, with 7 bases identical to TRBD1. Per the germline V gene, CDR1 is GTSNPN and CDR2 is SVGIG (reference sequence). CDR3 length: 14 residues. After removal of 5 bases from V and 6 bases from J, the junction contained 7 bases not matched to a gene. In nucleotides, the CDR3 is TGTGCCTGGGAGGGGGCGAGGGTTAATTCACCCCTCCACTTT. Translating it yields CAWEGARVNSPLHF.

V is TRBV28 and J is TRBJ2-1, with TRBD1 matching over 8 bases. Germline V gene lookup returns CDR1 MDHEN and CDR2 SYDVKM. The CDR3 is 17 residues long. The ends lost 2 bases at V and 4 bases at J; junction bases unmatched: 10. The CDR3 region is CASSLKVPGQGYNEQFF. The CDR3 region has the DNA TGTGCCAGCAGTTTAAAAGTCCCTGGACAGGGATACAATGAGCAGTTCTTC.

The chain links TRBV29-1 to TRBJ2-1; 9 nucleotides match TRBD2. The CDR3 loop spans 16 amino acids. CDR1 SQVTM and CDR2 ANQGSEA come from the germline V gene. Trimming cost V 6 bases and J 9 bases; bases outside gene matches: 18. The CDR3 region has the DNA TGCAGCGTGGGGGGGGGCGGGAGGGTTATAGATGGTGAGCAGTTCTTC. This gives the protein CSVGGGGRVIDGEQFF.

The rearrangement joins TRBV27 to TRBJ2-1; TRBD2 agrees at 13 bases. CDR1 MNHEY and CDR2 SMNVEV come from the germline V gene (reference sequence). The junction had 6 bases not matched to a gene; V was cut back by 6 bases and J by 7 bases. The CDR3 covers 15 residues. The CDR3 region has the DNA TGTGCCAGCAGCCCCGGGACTAGCGGGAAGAATGAGCAGTTCTTC. Translating it yields CASSPGTSGKNEQFF.

The chain carries TRBV4-3 and TRBJ1-4; the match to TRBD1 covers 9 bases. Germline lookup yields CDR1 LGHNA and CDR2 YSLEER. This CDR3 is built from 15 residues. With V trimmed by 2 bases and J by 5 bases, 3 bases remained unmatched. Here the CDR3 reads CASSQSGTGNEKLFF. DNA of the CDR3: TGCGCCAGCAGCCAATCCGGGACAGGGAATGAAAAACTGTTTTTT.

The chain uses TRBV28 and TRBJ2-3; 7 nucleotides agree with TRBD2. This CDR3 has 15 amino acids. Trimming cost V 5 bases and J 4 bases; bases outside gene matches: 9. Germline V lookup: CDR1 MDHEN, CDR2 SYDVKM. The CDR3 bases are TGTGCCAGCAGTCTCGGACCCGGACTAGCAGATACGCAGTATTTT. Protein product: CASSLGPGLADTQYF.

The rearrangement joins TRBV4-1 to TRBJ2-1, with a weak D call TRBD2 (6 bases). The CDR3 has 14 amino acids. Trimming removed 6 bases from V and 1 base from J, with 10 bases in between. CDR1 is MGHRA, CDR2 YSYEKL, per germline. CDR3 coding DNA: TGCGCCAGCAGAGTCGGGACTTCCTACAATGAGCAGTTCTTC. This translates into CASRVGTSYNEQFF.

The V and J genes are TRBV11-2 and TRBJ2-1; no clear D. V gave up 8 bases and J gave up 0 bases, with 14 bases separating them. The germline CDR1 and CDR2 sequences are SGHAT and FQNNGV. This CDR3 has 15 residues. The CDR3 DNA reads TGTGCCAGCTCCGGAGTTCGTCTCTCCTACAATGAGCAGTTCTTC. Amino acid sequence: CASSGVRLSYNEQFF.

The chain links TRBV5-4 to TRBJ2-1; 10 bases are shared with TRBD2. V was clipped by 0 bases and J by 5 bases; unmatched bases: 5. This CDR3 comprises 16 residues. Germline CDR1 is SGHNT and CDR2 is YYREEE (reference sequence). DNA of the CDR3: TGTGCCAGCAGCTTGGGGGCTAGCGGGGGTAACAATGAGCAGTTCTTC. Translation gives CASSLGASGGNNEQFF.

The chain combines TRBV5-6 with TRBJ1-2; maybe TRBD1 (5 bases). This CDR3 is built from 15 residues. V shed 0 bases and J shed 5 bases, with 14 bases lying between them. The germline CDR1 and CDR2 sequences are SGHDT and YYEEEE. The CDR3: CASSLAGAGRYGYTF. The CDR3 coding sequence is TGTGCCAGCAGCTTGGCCGGCGCAGGGAGGTATGGCTACACCTTC.

The chain uses TRBV29-1 and TRBJ2-7; D might be TRBD1 (5 bases). The CDR3 contains 13 residues. Trimming removed 7 bases from V and 5 bases from J, with 18 bases in between. Looked up from germline, CDR1 is SQVTM and CDR2 is ANQGSEA. The CDR3 nucleotides are TGCAGCGCCGGTCCCAGGGTTGGGCACGAGCAGTACTTC. Translated, it gives CSAGPRVGHEQYF.

The J gene is TRBJ2-3, the V gene TRBV29-1; D ambiguous. Germline V gene sequence: CDR1 SQVTM, CDR2 ANQGSEA. The length of the CDR3 is 11 residues. Trimming took off 4 bases at V and 12 bases at J, with 14 bases between the two ends. The CDR3 DNA follows: TGCAGCGTTGTTCGGCGGAGTATTCAGTATTTT. Translation gives CSVVRRSIQYF.

CDR3 sequence reads: CASSQHSGTNTGELFF. The CDR3 DNA is TGTGCCAGCAGCCAACACAGCGGGACGAACACCGGGGAGCTGTTTTTT. This rearrangement joins TRBV4-2 to TRBJ2-2, with TRBD2 matching over 7 bases. V was clipped by 2 bases and J by 0 bases; unmatched bases: 3. The germline CDR1 and CDR2 sequences are LGHNA and YNFKEQ. The CDR3 covers 16 residues.

To note about this clone: It is likely a read error: a sequence one base away is far more abundant. The chain uses TRBV15 and TRBJ2-1, with TRBD2 matching over 11 bases. V shed 4 bases, J shed 8 bases, and the junction held 7 bases outside the gene matches. Looked up from germline, CDR1 is LNHNV and CDR2 is YYDKDF (reference sequence). This CDR3 spans 15 amino acids. DNA for the CDR3: TGTGCCACCAGCAATCGACTAGCGGGATACGATGAGCAGTTCTTC. Encoded protein: CATSNRLAGYDEQFF.

CDR3 coding DNA: TGTGCCAGCAGCCCCCCCGGAGGGATCGAACAGCCCCAGCATTTT. Protein: CASSPPGGIEQPQHF. The J gene is TRBJ1-5, the V gene TRBV7-3; D remains unclear. The CDR3 loop spans 15 amino acids. Germline V gene lookup returns CDR1 SGHTA and CDR2 FQGTGA. V was shortened by 5 bases and J by 7 bases, with 18 bases between the two germline ends.

This chain links TRBV5-1 with TRBJ2-2, with 11 bases matching TRBD2. Losses at the gene ends were 5 bases for V and 0 bases for J; bases not matched to a gene: 3. CDR3 length: 16 residues. Looked up from germline, CDR1 is SGHRS and CDR2 is YFSETQ. The CDR3 spells CASRRTSGSNTGELFF. The DNA of the CDR3 is TGCGCCAGCAGGCGGACTAGCGGGTCGAACACCGGGGAGCTGTTTTTT.

V usage is TRBV28 and J usage is TRBJ1-2; 7 bases are a match to TRBD1. V lost 2 bases, J lost 1 base, and 1 base stayed unmatched. Germline-derived CDR1 and CDR2 are MDHEN and SYDVKM. The CDR3 is made up of 14 amino acids. The CDR3: CASSLGQDNYGYTF. The CDR3, as DNA: TGTGCCAGCAGTTTAGGACAGGATAACTATGGCTACACCTTC.

The gene calls are TRBV4-2 and TRBJ2-7, with 9 bases matching TRBD1. CDR1 and CDR2 from the germline V gene are LGHNA and YNFKEQ. With V trimmed by 3 bases and J by 4 bases, 4 bases remained unmatched. CDR3 length: 14 residues. CDR3 amino acids: CASSHDRGEYEQYF. CDR3 bases: TGTGCCAGCAGCCACGACAGGGGGGAGTACGAGCAGTACTTC.

This clone was counted only a few times. The chain is built from TRBV7-2 and TRBJ2-2, with D possibly being TRBD2 (6 bases). The CDR3 is 17 amino acids. Germline values: CDR1 SGHTA, CDR2 FQGNSA. The V end was cut by 2 bases, the J end by 4 bases, with 17 bases between. CDR3 DNA sequence: TGTGCCAGCAGCTTAAGGGCGGGGTTATCCTCCACCGGGGAGCTGTTTTTT. Its protein is CASSLRAGLSSTGELFF.

This chain joins TRBV28 and TRBJ1-5; 7 nucleotides agree with TRBD1. This CDR3 is built from 15 residues. Germline V CDR1 and CDR2: MDHEN, SYDVKM. The V and J ends lost 6 bases and 3 bases, in that order; junction bases with no gene match: 8. CDR3 in DNA: TGTGCCAGCAGGGTAGGAGGGGGCGCCAATCAGCCCCAGCATTTT. This gives the protein CASRVGGGANQPQHF.